This TCR beta chain is drawn from a study of T-cell memory formation after mild COVID-19. About the research overall: Largely donor-specific sequence clusters came from a couple of donors.

The study, taken as a whole, reports: In pre-infection memory, a portion of responding clones appeared, which suggested that cross-reactive memory joined.

This clonotype was seen a handful of times. As yet, its antigen is unknown. Researchers used 5'RACE with constant-segment primers to make TCR alpha and TCR beta cDNA libraries that carry sample barcodes and UMIs. TCRdb reanalysed the 5' RACE reads using MiXCR and keeps one entry per CDR3 protein. Among a few hundred thousand distinct CDR3 sequences listed, about a sixth were seen once. Germline CDR1 reads KGHDR; CDR2 reads SFDVKD. V lost 3 bases and J 8 bases, leaving 12 bases between the germline ends. The CDR3 consists of 13 residues. The chain joins TRBV24-1 to TRBJ1-2; D might be TRBD1 (5 bases). This TCR was sampled from a man between 18 and 35 years old who had mild COVID-19 (a few samples of this study predate the infection). Cell type and time point are not known. The sequencing input was PBMCs or a T cell subset sorted from them (not recorded which). The CDR3 region is CATSDRQGLGYTF. The DNA of the CDR3 is TGTGCCACCAGTGATCGGCAGGGACTGGGCTACACCTTC.